This T cell receptor (beta chain) originates from a study of cytomegalovirus exposure and HLA in healthy donors. Whole-study context: The same platform was used for the 100 to 150 validation repertoires as for the approximately 720 first-cohort repertoires, as reported in a later analysis.

The method was immunoSEQ multiplex PCR; TCRdb's version includes in-frame clones alone and lacks a portion of them. Altogether 100,000 to 120,000 clones are present, around 87% being singletons, with the ten largest covering 1.4%. Study-wide points: First-cohort TCR clusters tended to co-occur in the roughly 130 validation repertoires, a later analysis found. In vitro, a few CMV-associated chains proved specific for CMV antigens.

Germline loops: CDR1 MGHRA, CDR2 YSYEKL. This CDR3 has 16 residues. V was cut by 2 bases and J by 1 base, with 11 bases left in between. To note about this clone: What it binds is unknown.

The donors were members of the roughly 120-subject validation cohort (separate from the approximately 650-subject first cohort). The chain has TRBV4-1 and TRBJ1-4; D not certain. The sequencing sample was made of PBMCs. The sequence was obtained from a woman aged 30 to 39 in good health and CMV-seropositive. The DNA for the CDR3 is TGCGCCAGCAGCCAAATTCTATCCGGAACTAATGAAAAACTGTTTTTT. Encoded protein: CASSQILSGTNEKLFF.